These T cell receptor beta chains were read from a single sample in a study of T cells in Graves' hyperthyroidism and ophthalmopathy. TCRdb analysed the multiplex PCR reads with MiXCR anew, one entry per CDR3 protein. Of roughly 550,000 distinct CDR3 sequences in the sample, about 16% were seen once. Sequenced material: blood. All receptors come from a woman aged 25 to 39 with Graves' ophthalmopathy. Each CDR3 is given with its conserved first and last residue.

CDR3 protein	V gene
CASSDIGQWIPYTF	TRBV6-2/TRBV6-3
CASGFMTGPSYNEQFF	TRBV12-5
CASSAGLADTNEQYF	TRBV6-1
CSAGPGGGLGYIKAFF	TRBV20-1
CASSQDVLGIGNTEAFF	TRBV4-3
CASSPRTSGSLETQYF	TRBV7-9
CASSSHLAGTGNLETQYF	TRBV28
CASRRQGAYYEQYF	TRBV13
CASSPPAGETREQYF	TRBV18
CASSHLAGGGRYNEQFF	TRBV11-2
CASRPYYQETQYF	TRBV6-1
CASSSWVAVGEQYF	TRBV5-6
CSAVRGTGPTDTQYF	TRBV20-1
CASSLEFSGELFF	TRBV7-2
CATRGPLHEQFF	TRBV15
CASSDRGGIASGSWTDTQYF	TRBV6-1